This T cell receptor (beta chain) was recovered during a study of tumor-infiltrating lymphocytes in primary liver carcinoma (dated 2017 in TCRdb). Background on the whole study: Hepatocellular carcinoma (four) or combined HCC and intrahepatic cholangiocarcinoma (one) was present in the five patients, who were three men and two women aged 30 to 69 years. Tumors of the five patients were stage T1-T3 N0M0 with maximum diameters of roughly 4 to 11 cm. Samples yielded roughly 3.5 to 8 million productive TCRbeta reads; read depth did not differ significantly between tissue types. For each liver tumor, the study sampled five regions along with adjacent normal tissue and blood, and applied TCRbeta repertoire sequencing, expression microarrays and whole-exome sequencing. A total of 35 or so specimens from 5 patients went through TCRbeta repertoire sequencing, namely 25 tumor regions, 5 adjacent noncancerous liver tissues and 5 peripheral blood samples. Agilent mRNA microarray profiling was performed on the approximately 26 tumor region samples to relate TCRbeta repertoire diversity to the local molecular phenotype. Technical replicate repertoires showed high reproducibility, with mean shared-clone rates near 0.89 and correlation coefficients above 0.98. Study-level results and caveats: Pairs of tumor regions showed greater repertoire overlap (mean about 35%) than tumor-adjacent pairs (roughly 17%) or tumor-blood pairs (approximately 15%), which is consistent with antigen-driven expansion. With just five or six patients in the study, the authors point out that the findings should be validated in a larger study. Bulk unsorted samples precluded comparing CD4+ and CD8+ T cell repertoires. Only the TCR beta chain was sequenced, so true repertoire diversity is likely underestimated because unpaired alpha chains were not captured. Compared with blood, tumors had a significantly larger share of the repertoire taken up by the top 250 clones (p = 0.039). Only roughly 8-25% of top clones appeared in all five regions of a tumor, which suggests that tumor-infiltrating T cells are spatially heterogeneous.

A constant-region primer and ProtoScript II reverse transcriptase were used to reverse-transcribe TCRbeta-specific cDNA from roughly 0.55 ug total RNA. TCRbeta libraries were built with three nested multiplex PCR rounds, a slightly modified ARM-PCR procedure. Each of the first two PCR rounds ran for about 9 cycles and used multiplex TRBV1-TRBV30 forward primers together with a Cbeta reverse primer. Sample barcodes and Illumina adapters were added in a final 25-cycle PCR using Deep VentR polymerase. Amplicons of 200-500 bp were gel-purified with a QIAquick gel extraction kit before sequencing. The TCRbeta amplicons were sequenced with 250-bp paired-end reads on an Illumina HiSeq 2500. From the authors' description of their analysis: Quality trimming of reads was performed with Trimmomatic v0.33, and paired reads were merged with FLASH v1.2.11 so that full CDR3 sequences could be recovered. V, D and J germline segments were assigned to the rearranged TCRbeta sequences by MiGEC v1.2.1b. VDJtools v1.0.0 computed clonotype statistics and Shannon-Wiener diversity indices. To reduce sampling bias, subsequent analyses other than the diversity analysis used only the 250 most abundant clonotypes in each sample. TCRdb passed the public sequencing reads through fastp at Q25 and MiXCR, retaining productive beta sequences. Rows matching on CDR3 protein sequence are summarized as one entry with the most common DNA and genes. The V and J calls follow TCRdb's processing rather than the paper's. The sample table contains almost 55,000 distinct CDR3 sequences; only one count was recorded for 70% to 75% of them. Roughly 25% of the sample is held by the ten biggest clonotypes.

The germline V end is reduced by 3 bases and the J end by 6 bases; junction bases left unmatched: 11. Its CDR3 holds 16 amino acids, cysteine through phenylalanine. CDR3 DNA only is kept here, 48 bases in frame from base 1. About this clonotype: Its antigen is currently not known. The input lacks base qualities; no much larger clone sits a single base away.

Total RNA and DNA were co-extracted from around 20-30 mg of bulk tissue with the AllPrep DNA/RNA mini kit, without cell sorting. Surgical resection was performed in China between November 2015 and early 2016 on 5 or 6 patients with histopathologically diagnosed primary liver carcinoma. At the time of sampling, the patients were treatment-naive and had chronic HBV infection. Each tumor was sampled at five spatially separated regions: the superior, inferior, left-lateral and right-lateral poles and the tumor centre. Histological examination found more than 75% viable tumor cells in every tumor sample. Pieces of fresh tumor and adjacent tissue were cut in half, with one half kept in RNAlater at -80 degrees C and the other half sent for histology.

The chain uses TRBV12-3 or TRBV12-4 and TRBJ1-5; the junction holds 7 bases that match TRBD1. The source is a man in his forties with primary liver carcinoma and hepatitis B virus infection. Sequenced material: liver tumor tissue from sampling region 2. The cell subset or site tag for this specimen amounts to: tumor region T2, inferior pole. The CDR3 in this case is CASSFHWTGLSQPQHF. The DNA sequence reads TGTGCCAGCAGTTTCCACTGGACAGGTCTCAGTCAGCCCCAGCATTTT.